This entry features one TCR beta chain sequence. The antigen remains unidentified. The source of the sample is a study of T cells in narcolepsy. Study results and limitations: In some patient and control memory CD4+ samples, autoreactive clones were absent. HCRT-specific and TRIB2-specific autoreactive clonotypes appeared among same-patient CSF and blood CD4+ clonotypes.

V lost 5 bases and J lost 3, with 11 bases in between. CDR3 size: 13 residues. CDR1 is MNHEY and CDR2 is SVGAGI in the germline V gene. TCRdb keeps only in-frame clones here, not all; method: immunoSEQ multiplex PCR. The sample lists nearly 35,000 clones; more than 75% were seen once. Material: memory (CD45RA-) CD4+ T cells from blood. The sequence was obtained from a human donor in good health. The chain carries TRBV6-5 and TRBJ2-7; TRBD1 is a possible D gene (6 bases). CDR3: CASSGQPYYEQYF. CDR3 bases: TGTGCCAGCAGTGGACAGCCCTACTACGAGCAGTACTTC.